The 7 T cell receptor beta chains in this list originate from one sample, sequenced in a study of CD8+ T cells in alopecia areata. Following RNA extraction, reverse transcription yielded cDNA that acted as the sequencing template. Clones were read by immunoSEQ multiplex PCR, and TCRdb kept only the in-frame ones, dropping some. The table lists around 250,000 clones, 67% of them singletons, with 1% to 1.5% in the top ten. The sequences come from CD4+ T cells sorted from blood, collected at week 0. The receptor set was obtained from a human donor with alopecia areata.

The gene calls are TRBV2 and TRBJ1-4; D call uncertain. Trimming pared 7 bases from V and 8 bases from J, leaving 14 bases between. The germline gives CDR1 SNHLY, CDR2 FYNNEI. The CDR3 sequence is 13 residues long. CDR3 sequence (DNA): TGTGCCAGCAAAACCTCCCTGGAGGAAAAACTGTTTTTT. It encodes CASKTSLEEKLFF.

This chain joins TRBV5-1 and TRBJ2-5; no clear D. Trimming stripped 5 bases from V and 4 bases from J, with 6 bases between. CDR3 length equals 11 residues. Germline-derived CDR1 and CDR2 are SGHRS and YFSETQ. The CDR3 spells CASRRRETQYF. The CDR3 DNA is TGCGCCAGCAGGCGCCGAGAGACCCAGTACTTC.

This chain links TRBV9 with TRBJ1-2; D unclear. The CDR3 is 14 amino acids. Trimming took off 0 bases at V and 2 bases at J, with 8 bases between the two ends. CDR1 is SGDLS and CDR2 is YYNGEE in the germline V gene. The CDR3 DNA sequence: TGTGCCAGCAGCGTAGCAGGCCAGAACTATGGCTACACCTTC. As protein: CASSVAGQNYGYTF.

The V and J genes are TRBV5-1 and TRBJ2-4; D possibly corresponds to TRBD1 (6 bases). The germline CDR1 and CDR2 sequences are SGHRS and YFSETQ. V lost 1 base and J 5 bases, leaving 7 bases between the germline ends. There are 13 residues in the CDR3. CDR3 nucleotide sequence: TGCGCCAGCAGCTTGAACAGGGAAAACATTCAGTACTTC. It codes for CASSLNRENIQYF. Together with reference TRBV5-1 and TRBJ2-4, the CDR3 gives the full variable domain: KAGVTQTPRYLIKTRGQQVTLSCSPISGHRSVSWYQQTPGQGLQFLFEYFSETQRNKGNFPGRFSGRQFSNSRSEMNVSTLELGDSALYLCASSLNRENIQYFGAGTRLSVL.

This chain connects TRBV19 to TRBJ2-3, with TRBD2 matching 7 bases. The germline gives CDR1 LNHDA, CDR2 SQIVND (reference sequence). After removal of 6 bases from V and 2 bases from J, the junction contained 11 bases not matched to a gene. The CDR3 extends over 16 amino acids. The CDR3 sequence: CASRPDWAGVTDTQYF. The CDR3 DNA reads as TGTGCCAGTAGACCCGATTGGGCGGGGGTCACAGATACGCAGTATTTT.

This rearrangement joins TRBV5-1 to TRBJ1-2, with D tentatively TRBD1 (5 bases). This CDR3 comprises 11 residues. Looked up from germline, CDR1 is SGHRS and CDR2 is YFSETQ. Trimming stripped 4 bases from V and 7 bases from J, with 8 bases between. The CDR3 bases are TGCGCCAGCAGCCAGGGACTTGGCTACACCTTC. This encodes CASSQGLGYTF.

The CDR3 reads CASSLVVWEGEQFF. The CDR3 DNA follows: TGTGCCAGCAGCTTAGTCGTTTGGGAGGGCGAGCAGTTCTTC. V gene TRBV7-9 combines with J gene TRBJ2-1, with 7 bases fitting TRBD2. The V and J ends lost 1 base and 10 bases, in that order; junction bases with no gene match: 7. This CDR3 has 14 residues. CDR1 and CDR2 (germline): SEHNR, FQNEAQ (reference sequence).